A selection of T cell receptor beta chains follows, all from one sample in a study of shared clonotypes between healthy human individuals. Clones were read by immunoSEQ multiplex PCR, and TCRdb kept only the in-frame ones, dropping some. The sample carries about 470,000 clones, more than 75% recorded once. Specimen: PBMCs. The receptor source for this set is a woman aged 40-49 years in good health. Some clones in this sample may be carry-over from other donors' samples. Each CDR3 is given with its conserved first and last residue.

>TRBJ2-1|TRBV29-1
CSVDRGQMNNEQFF
>TRBJ2-2|TRBV9
CASSQMGTSGTGELFF
>TRBJ1-5|TRBV18
CASSLTGGQGVQPQHF
>TRBJ2-3|TRBV11-2
CASSLDADSSFTDTQYF
>TRBJ2-2|TRBV7-2
CASSFSSARGTGELFF
>TRBJ2-2|TRBV2
CASSLTGHTILGSGELFF
>TRBJ2-5|TRBV5-1
CASSWGDTTAGETQYF
>TRBJ2-1|TRBV11-2
CASNPWTSGNNEQFF
>TRBJ2-5|TRBV5-4
CASSPRLAGVGTQYF
>TRBJ2-2|TRBV4-1
CASSLQLTTGELFF
>TRBJ2-5|TRBV11-2
CASSAQETQYF
>TRBJ2-5|TRBV7-8
CASSFSRGTQYF
>TRBJ2-7|TRBV10-3
CAISDGDSYEQYF
>TRBJ1-2|TRBV7-2
CASSVGADAKYGYTF
>TRBJ2-7|TRBV2
CASSEQGAAYEQYF
>TRBJ1-2|TRBV6-5
CASSYQMIDYGYTF
>TRBJ2-3|TRBV7-9
CASGQSRTDTQYF
>TRBJ2-4|TRBV27
CASSRGWAKNIQYF
>TRBJ1-3|TRBV27
CASFPGTGDSGNTIYF
>TRBJ1-1|TRBV6-6
CASSYSIGVTEAFF
>TRBJ2-1|TRBV11-2
CASSREVDRGLGNEQFF
>TRBJ1-2|TRBV7-9
CASSLHTTGASNYGYTF
>TRBJ1-1|TRBV28
CASSLYIGGGGAFF
>TRBJ2-2|TRBV30
CAWSVRAWRSTGELFF
>TRBJ2-2|TRBV29-1
CSAVAGGNFGGELFF
>TRBJ2-7|TRBV28
CASRAPDRDGQYF